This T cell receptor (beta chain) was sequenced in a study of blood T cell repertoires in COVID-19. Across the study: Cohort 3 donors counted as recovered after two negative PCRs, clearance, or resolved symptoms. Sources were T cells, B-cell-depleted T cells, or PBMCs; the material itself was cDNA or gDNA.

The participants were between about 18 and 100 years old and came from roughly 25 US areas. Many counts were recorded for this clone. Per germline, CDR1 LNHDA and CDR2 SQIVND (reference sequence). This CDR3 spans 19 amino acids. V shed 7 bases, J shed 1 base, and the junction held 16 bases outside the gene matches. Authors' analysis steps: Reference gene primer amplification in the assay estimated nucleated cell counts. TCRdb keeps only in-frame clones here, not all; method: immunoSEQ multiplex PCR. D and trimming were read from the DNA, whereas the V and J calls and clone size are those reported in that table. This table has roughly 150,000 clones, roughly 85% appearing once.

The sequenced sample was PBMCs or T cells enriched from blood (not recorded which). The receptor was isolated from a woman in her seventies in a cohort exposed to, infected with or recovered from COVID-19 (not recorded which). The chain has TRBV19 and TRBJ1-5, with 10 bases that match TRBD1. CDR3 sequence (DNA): TGTGCCAGTAAAGGAGCAAGTGGGACAGGGGTTGGGAGCAATCAGCCCCAGCATTTT. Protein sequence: CASKGASGTGVGSNQPQHF.